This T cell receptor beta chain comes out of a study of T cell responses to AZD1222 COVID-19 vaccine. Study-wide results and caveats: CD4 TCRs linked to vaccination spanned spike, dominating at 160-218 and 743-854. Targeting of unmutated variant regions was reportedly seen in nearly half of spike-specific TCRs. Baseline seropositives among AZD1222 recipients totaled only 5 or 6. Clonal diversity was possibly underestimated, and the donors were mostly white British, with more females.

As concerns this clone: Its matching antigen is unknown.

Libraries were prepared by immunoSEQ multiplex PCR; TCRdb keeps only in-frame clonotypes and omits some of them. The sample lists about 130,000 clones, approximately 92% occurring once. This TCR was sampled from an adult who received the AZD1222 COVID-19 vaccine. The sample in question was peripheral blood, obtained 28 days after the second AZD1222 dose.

CDR3 in amino acids: CAIRRWLADNEQFF. Written as DNA, the CDR3 is TGTGCCATCCGGAGGTGGTTGGCCGACAATGAGCAGTTCTTC. The rearrangement uses TRBV27 and TRBJ2-1; perhaps TRBD2 as D (5 bases). Germline V gives CDR1 MNHEY, CDR2 SMNVEV (reference sequence). V shed 10 bases and J shed 5 bases, with 18 bases lying between them. The CDR3 totals 14 residues.